These T cell receptor beta chains were read from a single sample in a study of shared clonotypes between healthy human individuals. Method: immunoSEQ multiplex PCR; TCRdb's copy keeps in-frame clones and lacks some. The sample includes 1.5 million to 2.5 million clones, about 95% of them seen just once. Sequenced sample: naive CD8+ T cells sorted from blood. These TCRs come from a man younger than 35 in good health. Both conserved end residues are part of each CDR3. A D gene is named only where the DNA matches it firmly. Expanded clones are given a class, and other clones once, few, many or no size at all.

V gene	J gene	clone size	CDR3 length	D gene	CDR3 DNA	CDR3 protein
TRBV7-9	TRBJ2-1	once	15	.	TGTGCCAGCAGCCTGGGACTGGTCTCCTACAATGAGCAGTTCTTC	CASSLGLVSYNEQFF
TRBV5-4	TRBJ2-7	.	14	.	TGTGCCAGCAGCCCCGGGACTGGCTCCTACGAGCAGTACTTC	CASSPGTGSYEQYF
TRBV11-2	TRBJ2-3	.	15	.	TGTGCCAGCAGTTCGCCATCGGGCGGCACAGATACGCAGTATTTT	CASSSPSGGTDTQYF
TRBV19	TRBJ2-6	once	19	TRBD2	TGTGCCAGTAGTACTCCCTGGGGGGGAGAAAGGTCTGGGGCCAACGTCCTGACTTTC	CASSTPWGGERSGANVLTF
TRBV27	TRBJ2-1	.	13	.	TGTGCCAGCAGCCTAACTAGCATCCATGAGCAGTTCTTC	CASSLTSIHEQFF
TRBV2	TRBJ2-3	once	17	TRBD1	TGTGCCACCACGGACAGGCCGTTCCCATCTAGCACAGATACGCAGTATTTT	CATTDRPFPSSTDTQYF
TRBV9	TRBJ2-5	.	18	TRBD2	TGTGCCAGCAGCGTAGAGGGGGACCAGCGGGGGTACCAAGAGACCCAGTACTTC	CASSVEGDQRGYQETQYF
TRBV7-9	TRBJ2-7	.	15	TRBD2	TGTGCCAGCAGCTTATCAGCGGGAGCATACTACGAGCAGTACTTC	CASSLSAGAYYEQYF
TRBV19	TRBJ1-5	.	15	.	TGTGCCAGTAGTAATGGGGCAGGGGGCAATCAGCCCCAGCATTTT	CASSNGAGGNQPQHF
TRBV30	TRBJ2-2	.	14	TRBD1	TGTGCCTGGTTTACAGGGGCTGGGACCGGGGAGCTGTTTTTT	CAWFTGAGTGELFF
TRBV5-5	TRBJ2-7	.	14	TRBD2	TGTGCCAGCAGCTTGTCGGCGGGGGCCTACGAGCAGTACTTC	CASSLSAGAYEQYF
TRBV28	TRBJ2-5	.	16	TRBD1	TGTGCCAGCAGTACCCGGGACAGACTACGGCGAGAGACCCAGTACTTC	CASSTRDRLRRETQYF
TRBV2	TRBJ2-5	once	11	.	TGTGCCAGCAGTTTCCTAGAGACCCAGTACTTC	CASSFLETQYF
TRBV10-2	TRBJ2-7	.	14	TRBD2	TGCGCCAGCAGGATGTTAGCGGGGGGCTACGAACAGTACTTC	CASRMLAGGYEQYF